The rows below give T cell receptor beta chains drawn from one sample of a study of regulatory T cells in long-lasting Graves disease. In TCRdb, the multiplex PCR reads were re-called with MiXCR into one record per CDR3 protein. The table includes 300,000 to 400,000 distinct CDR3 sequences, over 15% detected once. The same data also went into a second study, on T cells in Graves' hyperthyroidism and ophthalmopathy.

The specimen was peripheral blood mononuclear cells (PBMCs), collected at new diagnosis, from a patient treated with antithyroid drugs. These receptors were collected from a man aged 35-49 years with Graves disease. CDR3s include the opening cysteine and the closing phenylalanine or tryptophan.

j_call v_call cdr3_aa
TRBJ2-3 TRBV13 CASSPDRFSTDTQYF
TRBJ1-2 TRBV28 CASSLGGNNGYTF
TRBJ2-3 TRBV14 CASSQDWGIRGTDTQYF
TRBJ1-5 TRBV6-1 CASTVAGSNQPQHF
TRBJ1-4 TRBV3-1 CASSTRQGFNEKLFF
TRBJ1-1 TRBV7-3 CASSPQPTGGDTEAFF
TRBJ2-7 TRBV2 CATSPGYEQYF
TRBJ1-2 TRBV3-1 CASSYLLRDNANYGYTF
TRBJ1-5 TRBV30 CAWSVAAVSNQPQHF
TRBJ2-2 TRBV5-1 CASSLVWTGMNTGELFF
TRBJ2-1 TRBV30 CAWRLVRGGSYNEQFF
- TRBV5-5 CASSLGRGKLEAFF
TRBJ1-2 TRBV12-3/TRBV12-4 CASSQNRVDGYTF
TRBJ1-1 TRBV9 CASSVGLQGMNTEAFF
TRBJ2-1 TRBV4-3 CASSQAKGAGEQFF
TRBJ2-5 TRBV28 CASSLPGLEETQYF
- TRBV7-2 CASSRDRDQETQYF
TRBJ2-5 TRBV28 CASSPGQEHTQYF
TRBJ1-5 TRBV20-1 CSARRRDAATRPQHF
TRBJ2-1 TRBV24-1 CATSDGGSHEQFF
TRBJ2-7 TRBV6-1 CASSHRHRSYEQYF
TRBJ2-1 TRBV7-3 CASSLQPRVAGGKDEQFF
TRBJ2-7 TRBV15 CATSKGLAGNYEQYF
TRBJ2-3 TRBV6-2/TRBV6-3 CASSLGSPGTSGGTDTQYF
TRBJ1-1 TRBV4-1 CASSQDMGEGTEAFF
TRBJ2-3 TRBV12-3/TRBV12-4 CASNRRAGGRDTQYF
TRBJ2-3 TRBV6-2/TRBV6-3 CASSEVGTGLAQYF
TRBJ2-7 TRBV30 CAWARGAYEQYF
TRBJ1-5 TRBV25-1 CASSDDSLNQPQHF
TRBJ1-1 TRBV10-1 CARWTRGCGTEAFF
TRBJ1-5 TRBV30 CAWTKGQGTPQHF
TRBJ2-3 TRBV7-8 CASSVGVAGGDTQYF
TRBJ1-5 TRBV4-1 CASSQDNDRGQPQHF
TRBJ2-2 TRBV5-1 CASSLQGSNTGELFF
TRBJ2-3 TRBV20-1 CSAAGEGDTQYF
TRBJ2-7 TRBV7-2 CASSSYSAQYF
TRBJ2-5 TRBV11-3 CASAAGQETQYF
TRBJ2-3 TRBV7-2 CASSLLAGLADTQYF
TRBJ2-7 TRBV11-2 CASSLFTNSYEQYF
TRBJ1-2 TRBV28 CASSLLGSSRFYYGYTF
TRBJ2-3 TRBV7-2 CASSLWARGGTDTQYF
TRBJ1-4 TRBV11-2 CASSLYLGGEKLLF
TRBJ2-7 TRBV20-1 CSARDAPGQGTGEQYF
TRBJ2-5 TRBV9 CASSVGGNQETQYF
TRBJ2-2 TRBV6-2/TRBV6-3 CASTSPASGGAGELFF
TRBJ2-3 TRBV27 CASRLRGIGFRVTDTQYF
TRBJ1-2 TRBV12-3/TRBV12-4 CASSLFPGAGGNYGYTF
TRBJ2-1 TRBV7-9 CASSRGQGLTEQFF
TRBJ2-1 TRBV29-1 CSVNDSRRRYNEQLF
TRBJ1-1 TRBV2 CASRKTRRDTEAFF
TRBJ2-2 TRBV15 CATSRDRNTGELFF
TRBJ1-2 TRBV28 CASTRDGYGYTF
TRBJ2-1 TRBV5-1 CASSWESPSEQFF
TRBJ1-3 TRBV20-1 CSASVGEAGNTIYF
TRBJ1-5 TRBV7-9 CASSLGPLEQPQHF
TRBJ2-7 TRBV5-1 CASSLLGQGFLGEQYF